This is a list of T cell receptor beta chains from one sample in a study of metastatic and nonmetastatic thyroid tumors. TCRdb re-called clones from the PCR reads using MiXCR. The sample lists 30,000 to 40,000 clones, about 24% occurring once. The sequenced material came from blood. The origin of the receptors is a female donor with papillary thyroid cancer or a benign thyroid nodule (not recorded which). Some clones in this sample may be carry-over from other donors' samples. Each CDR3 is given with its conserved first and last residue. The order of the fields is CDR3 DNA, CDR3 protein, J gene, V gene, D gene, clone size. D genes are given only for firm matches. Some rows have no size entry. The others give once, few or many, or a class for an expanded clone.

TGTGCCGCAAGACAGGGGGTCAGCAATTCACCCCTCCACTTT	CAARQGVSNSPLHF	TRBJ1-6	TRBV6-1	TRBD1	few
TGTGCCAGCAGCCGAAGGGAGGGCTTCACTGAAGCTTTCTTT	CASSRREGFTEAFF	TRBJ1-1	TRBV27	-	many
TGTGCCACCAGTGCGATCGAGGGGAGGGGAAACACCATATATTTT	CATSAIEGRGNTIYF	TRBJ1-3	TRBV24-1	-	-
TGTGCCAGCAGCGTAGCTTGGAGGAACACTGAAGCTTTCTTT	CASSVAWRNTEAFF	TRBJ1-1	TRBV9	-	-
TGTGCCAGCAGCCAAGATATTCCGCGAACCCATGCAGGCTACACCTTC	CASSQDIPRTHAGYTF	TRBJ1-2	TRBV3-1	-	-
TGTGCCAGCAGTACAGCGGGAACCATGTACAATGAGCAGTTCTTC	CASSTAGTMYNEQFF	TRBJ2-1	TRBV11-1	TRBD2	few
TGTGCCAGCAGCCCCCTGGTGGGAACCCAGTACTTC	CASSPLVGTQYF	TRBJ2-5	TRBV28	-	medium-sized
TGCAGTGCTAGAGATCGGGGAGGGGGAACTGAAGCTTTCTTT	CSARDRGGGTEAFF	TRBJ1-1	TRBV20-1	-	many
TGTGCCAGCAGCTTATCGCGGACAGCGCACTATGGCTACACCTTC	CASSLSRTAHYGYTF	TRBJ1-2	TRBV7-8	-	once
TGTGCCAGCAGTCCGCCAGGGGGGGCCTATGGCTACACCTTC	CASSPPGGAYGYTF	TRBJ1-2	TRBV6-1	TRBD1	-
TGTGCCAGCAGTCCCCAGGGGGCGCAAGGAAACACCATATATTTT	CASSPQGAQGNTIYF	TRBJ1-3	TRBV4-2	TRBD1	many
TGTGCCACCAACTCTGGGGCAGGTCAGCCCCAGCATTTT	CATNSGAGQPQHF	TRBJ1-5	TRBV24-1	-	few
TGCGCCAGCAGCCAACTAAGGGGTGGAACTGAAGCTTTCTTT	CASSQLRGGTEAFF	TRBJ1-1	TRBV4-3	-	-
TGCAGCGTGATCCCCCGTGTCTTCGAGTTGATAACCTACCAAACCAATGAGCAGTTCTTC	CSVIPRVFELITYQTNEQFF	TRBJ2-1	TRBV29-1	-	many
TGTGCCAGCAGTCCTCCGGGACAGGGGGTGGACGAGCAGTACTTC	CASSPPGQGVDEQYF	TRBJ2-7	TRBV12-3/TRBV12-4	TRBD1	-
TGTGCCAGCAGTTACCCCCGATGCGTAAGGGACACCGGGGAGCTGTTTTTT	CASSYPRCVRDTGELFF	TRBJ2-2	TRBV6-7	-	many
TGTGCCAGCAGTTTCGGGGATAGTCAGCCCCAGCATTTT	CASSFGDSQPQHF	TRBJ1-5	TRBV28	-	medium-sized
TGTGCCAGCACCCCCAGTAGTAGGCCCTACGAGCAGTACTTC	CASTPSSRPYEQYF	TRBJ2-7	TRBV7-9	-	-
TGTGCCAGCAGCCAAGCCGTTGCGGTGGACCCGCCCACTGAAGCTTTCTTT	CASSQAVAVDPPTEAFF	TRBJ1-1	TRBV3-1	-	-
TGCGCCAGCAGTTGGGGAGTGGGGCAGCCCCACCATTTT	CASSWGVGQPHHF	TRBJ1-5	TRBV5-1	-	-